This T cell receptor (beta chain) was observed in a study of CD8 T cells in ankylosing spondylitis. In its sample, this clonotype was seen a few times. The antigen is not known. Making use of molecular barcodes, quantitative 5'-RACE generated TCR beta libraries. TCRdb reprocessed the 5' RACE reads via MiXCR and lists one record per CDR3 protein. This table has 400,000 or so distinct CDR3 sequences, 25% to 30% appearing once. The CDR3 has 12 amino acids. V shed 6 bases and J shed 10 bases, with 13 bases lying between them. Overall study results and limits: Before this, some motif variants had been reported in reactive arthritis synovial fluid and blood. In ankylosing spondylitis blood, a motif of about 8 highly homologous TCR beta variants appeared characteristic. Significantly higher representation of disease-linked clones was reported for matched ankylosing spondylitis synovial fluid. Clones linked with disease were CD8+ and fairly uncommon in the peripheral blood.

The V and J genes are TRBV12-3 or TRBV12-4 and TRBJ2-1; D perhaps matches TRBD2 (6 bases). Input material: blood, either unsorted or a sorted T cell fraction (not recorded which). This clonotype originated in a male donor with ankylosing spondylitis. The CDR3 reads CASSRDAGEQFF. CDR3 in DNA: TGTGCCAGCAGCCGGGACGCGGGGGAGCAGTTCTTC.